The clone carrying this T cell receptor beta chain was seen a handful of times. Its antigen is as yet unknown. This sample stems from a study of post-analysis software for immune sequencing data. General observations from the study: Normalized Chao1 diversity in multiple sclerosis patients fell significantly below that of controls. A few TRBV segments appeared more often in patients than in controls, and TRBV5-6, TRBV5-1 and TRBV20-1 were among these.

Presence of unique molecular identifiers characterized the TCR beta cDNA libraries. T cells, about 0.85 to 11 million of them, yielded 500,000 or so cDNA molecules. Via MiXCR, TCRdb re-called the PCR reads, giving one row per CDR3 protein. Of almost 700,000 distinct CDR3 sequences detected, approximately 59% appear once; the ten largest clones hold roughly 10%. V was trimmed by 3 bases and J by 0 bases, leaving 18 bases between them. The CDR3 covers 17 residues. Per germline, CDR1 SGHRS and CDR2 YFSETQ. The rearrangement joins TRBV5-1 to TRBJ2-5, with D perhaps assigned TRBD1 or TRBD2 (5 bases each). The TCR sequence derives from a girl aged 2-10 years with multiple sclerosis. The material sequenced was blood. The CDR3 nucleotides are TGCGCCAGCAGCTGGTTAAAAGACAGCGGTTACCAAGAGACCCAGTACTTC. Translating it yields CASSWLKDSGYQETQYF.